Listed below are T cell receptor beta chains from one sample, sequenced in a study of blood T cell repertoires in COVID-19. The assay was immunoSEQ multiplex PCR, and TCRdb's table has in-frame clones only and misses some. The sample lists some 220,000 clones, 75% to 90% seen once, with about 3% in the top ten. The sequencing input was PBMCs or T cells enriched from blood (not recorded which). The source is a woman aged 18-30 years in a cohort exposed to, infected with or recovered from COVID-19 (not recorded which). Each CDR3 is given with its conserved first and last residue. D genes are given only for firm matches. Clone size, where shown, is once, few, many, or a class for clones that have expanded.

TRBJ2-1 NA TRBD2 TRBV19 TGTGCCAGTAGTCTGGGACTAGCGGGGGTTGAGCAGTTCTTC CASSLGLAGVEQFF
TRBJ2-1 NA TRBD1 TRBV19 TGTGCCAGTAGTACAAGACAGGGGGCGCGATCCAATGAGCAGTTCTTC CASSTRQGARSNEQFF
TRBJ1-2 NA TRBD1 TRBV5-1 TGCGCCAGCAGCCCGGGACAGGGGAACACCTATGGCTACACCTTC CASSPGQGNTYGYTF
TRBJ2-3 once TRBD2 TRBV24-1 TGTGCCACCAGCCTTACCGGGGGGGGAGGCACAGATACGCAGTATTTT CATSLTGGGGTDTQYF
TRBJ2-6 NA TRBD1 TRBV7-9 TGTGCCGGCAGACAGGGGCTTTCTGGGGCCAACGTCCTGACTTTC CAGRQGLSGANVLTF
TRBJ1-5 NA TRBD1 TRBV11-3 TGTGCCAGCAGCGAATGGACAGGGGGCAAACAGCCCCAGCATTTT CASSEWTGGKQPQHF
TRBJ1-6 NA NA TRBV10-3 TGTGCCATCAGTGCTCAGGGCTCCTATAATTCACCCCTCCACTTT CAISAQGSYNSPLHF
TRBJ1-2 once NA TRBV28 TGTGCCAGCAGTTTCCCCACTATCGACAGGCTGACGGGCTACACCTTC CASSFPTIDRLTGYTF
TRBJ1-5 NA TRBD1 TRBV10-3 TGTGCCATCAGTGAGCCGGGACAGGGAAGTCAGCCCCAGCATTTT CAISEPGQGSQPQHF
TRBJ1-2 NA NA TRBV5-1 TGCGCCAGCAGCTTGGCCGCGGTAAACTATGGCTACACCTTC CASSLAAVNYGYTF
TRBJ2-5 NA TRBD1 TRBV18 TGTGCCAGCTCACCAATGACAGGGGGGCAAGAGACCCAGTACTTC CASSPMTGGQETQYF
TRBJ1-3 NA NA TRBV4-1 TGCGCCAGCAGCCAAGATGGGGCGTACTCTGGAAACACCATATATTTT CASSQDGAYSGNTIYF
TRBJ1-2 NA TRBD1 TRBV11-2 TGTGCCAGCAGCCCCGGACAGGGAGACTATGGCTACACCTTC CASSPGQGDYGYTF
TRBJ1-2 NA NA TRBV6-5 TGTGCCAGCAGTCGCCCCGGGGGGGCTGGGGGCTACACCTTC CASSRPGGAGGYTF
TRBJ1-5 NA TRBD1 TRBV5-8 TGTGCCAGCAGTCTGGGGACAGAGTCCAATCAGCCCCAGCATTTT CASSLGTESNQPQHF
TRBJ2-1 NA TRBD2 TRBV15 TGTGCCACCAGCGCACCGGGACTAGCGGGAGAGAATGAGCAGTTCTTC CATSAPGLAGENEQFF
TRBJ1-3 once NA TRBV19 TGTGCCAGTAGTATAAGGCAGGAACTTGGGAACACCATATATTTT CASSIRQELGNTIYF
TRBJ2-1 NA TRBD2 TRBV7-8 TGTGCCAGCAGTCCCACCCTAGCGGGGGGGTCCTACAATGAGCAGTTCTTC CASSPTLAGGSYNEQFF
TRBJ1-1 NA NA TRBV29-1 TGCAGCGTTGAACCTCGACAGGCCCCCCTGATAGCTTTCTTT CSVEPRQAPLIAFF
TRBJ1-6 NA TRBD1 TRBV6-1 TGTGCCAGCAGTGAACTGGCCAGGGGGCTGTTTTCACCCCTCCACTTT CASSELARGLFSPLHF
TRBJ1-1 NA NA TRBV6-5 TGTGCCAGCATGGCAGAAGGTGCAGGTGAAGCTTTCTTT CASMAEGAGEAFF
TRBJ1-2 NA NA TRBV28 TGTGCCACACAAACCCGGGGAGGGGACTATGGCTACACCTTC CATQTRGGDYGYTF
TRBJ2-3 NA TRBD2 TRBV9 TGTGCCAGCAGCGTAAGAGAAATCGGGACTACACTCACAGATACGCAGTATTTT CASSVREIGTTLTDTQYF
TRBJ1-1 once NA TRBV11-2 TGTGCCAGCAGCTTAGTCGAGTCGGCTTTCTTT CASSLVESAFF
TRBJ2-2 NA NA TRBV24-1 TGTGCCACCAGTGACCCGACAGAGAACACCGGGGAGCTGTTTTTT CATSDPTENTGELFF
TRBJ1-6 NA TRBD1 TRBV6-5 TGTGCCAGCAGTTACTCGACAGGGGTTGATAATTCACCCCTCCACTTT CASSYSTGVDNSPLHF
TRBJ1-2 NA NA TRBV10-3 TGTGCCATCAGTGAGCCAGGGACTAACTATGGCTACACCTTC CAISEPGTNYGYTF
TRBJ1-1 NA NA TRBV15 TGTGCCACCAGCAGACCGACTGCGGGCGGGACTGAAGCTTTCTTT CATSRPTAGGTEAFF
TRBJ2-5 many TRBD2 TRBV7-2 TGTGCCAGCAGCCCGGGACTACAAGAGACCCAGTACTTC CASSPGLQETQYF
TRBJ2-7 NA NA TRBV11-2 TGTGCCAGCAGCCGCTCACAGTTCTCCTACGAGCAGTACTTC CASSRSQFSYEQYF
TRBJ1-6 NA TRBD1 TRBV6-5 TGTGCCAGCAGGAGGGGACAGGGCGATCACCTCCACTTT CASRRGQGDHLHF
TRBJ1-1 once NA TRBV6-5 TGTGCCAGCAGGGACAGAGTTTACACTGAAGCTTTCTTT CASRDRVYTEAFF
TRBJ1-4 NA NA TRBV19 TGTGCCGCTGGGCAGTTGAATAGGGAAAAACTGTTTTTT CAAGQLNREKLFF
TRBJ1-2 NA NA TRBV18 TGTGCCAGCTCACTTGGCAAACCCCTCCCTTGGCTTCCGTATGGCTACACCTTC CASSLGKPLPWLPYGYTF
TRBJ2-5 once NA TRBV7-8 TGTGCCAGCAGCTTTCGGGTACAAGAGACCCAGTACTTC CASSFRVQETQYF
TRBJ2-1 NA TRBD2 TRBV19 TGTGCCAGTAGCTTCCCTCCGGGACTAGCGGGGGGCAACAACGTCAATGAGCAGTTCTTC CASSFPPGLAGGNNVNEQFF
TRBJ1-5 NA TRBD1 TRBV7-7 TGTGCTAGCAGCTGGGGACAGGAGGACCGTAGCAATCAGCCCCAGCATTTT CASSWGQEDRSNQPQHF
TRBJ1-4 NA NA TRBV9 TGTGCCAGCAGCGTAGCATCAGGGTTCGAAGCAAAACTGTTTTTT CASSVASGFEAKLFF
TRBJ1-1 NA NA TRBV30 TGTGCCTGGTCAAATCAGGGGAACACTGAAGCTTTCTTT CAWSNQGNTEAFF
TRBJ2-3 NA NA TRBV6-2/TRBV6-3 TGTGCCAGCAGTCCCTGGCGGGCCACAGATACGCAGTATTTT CASSPWRATDTQYF
TRBJ1-4 NA TRBD1 TRBV27 TGTGCCAGCAGTCTCACAGGGGTGGGTGAAAAACTGTTTTTT CASSLTGVGEKLFF
TRBJ1-4 NA NA TRBV5-1 TGCGCCAGCAGCTTGAACGTTCAGGGTGAAAAACTGTTTTTT CASSLNVQGEKLFF
TRBJ1-3 NA NA TRBV7-9 TGTGCCAGCAGCTTAGGAGGGGGTCCTGGAAACACCATATATTTT CASSLGGGPGNTIYF
TRBJ1-2 NA TRBD1 TRBV29-1 TGCAGCGTTGGGACTGACAGGGGGAACTATGGCTACACCTTC CSVGTDRGNYGYTF
TRBJ1-5 NA NA TRBV6-5 TGTGCCAGTACCCGACAAAGCAATCAGCCCCAGCATTTT CASTRQSNQPQHF
TRBJ1-1 NA NA TRBV7-8 TGTGCCAGCAGCTTAGCAGTGACAGACATTAACACTGAAGCTTTCTTT CASSLAVTDINTEAFF
TRBJ2-3 NA TRBD2 TRBV5-1 TGCGCCAGCAGCCGGACGGGCCAGCGGGGCTTCGCAGATACGCAGTATTTT CASSRTGQRGFADTQYF
TRBJ1-6 once NA TRBV7-9 TGTGCCAGCAGCCCCGGACTGAATTCACCCCTCCACTTT CASSPGLNSPLHF
TRBJ1-6 NA TRBD1 TRBV28 TGTGCCAGCGGGACAGGCAATTCACCCCTCCACTTT CASGTGNSPLHF
TRBJ1-5 once NA TRBV6-5 TGTGCCAGCAGTTACGGCTCAGGGGATGGCAATCAGCCCCAGCATTTT CASSYGSGDGNQPQHF
TRBJ2-1 NA NA TRBV19 TGTGCCAGTAGTCCTAATCCTGGAGTGTTTAATGAGCAGTTCTTC CASSPNPGVFNEQFF
TRBJ2-3 once TRBD2 TRBV5-1 TGCGCCAGCAGCCCGGGACTAGCGGGAGCGGGAGATACGCAGTATTTT CASSPGLAGAGDTQYF
TRBJ1-3 NA NA TRBV6-1 TGTGCCAGCAGTGAATCCCTATTGGGGAGCGGAAACACCATATATTTT CASSESLLGSGNTIYF
TRBJ1-3 NA NA TRBV5-4 TGTGCCAGCAGCTTGGATACAGGCTTCTCTGGAAACACCATATATTTT CASSLDTGFSGNTIYF